The T cell receptor (beta chain) under discussion was sequenced for a study of identical twins. Everyone who gave samples was a healthy Caucasian. The study's findings and limits: Out-of-frame alpha sequences common to twins were enriched for low generation probability.

A single record per CDR3 protein comes from TCRdb applying MiXCR to the 5' RACE reads. This sample has 570,000 or so distinct CDR3 sequences; around a tenth occur once, and the top ten carry roughly 3%. This CDR3 has 17 amino acids. In germline, CDR1 is MGHDK, CDR2 SYGVNS. The ends lost 2 bases at V and 0 bases at J; junction bases unmatched: 7. The table lists this clonotype with a few counts. The antigen is undetermined. These data were likewise used in another study, on yellow fever vaccine responses in identical twins. From that paper: Reportedly, twins' vaccine T cell responses looked partly convergent and partly personalized.

This TCR came from a young woman in good health. This rearrangement joins TRBV25-1 to TRBJ2-3; 8 bases match TRBD2. Sequencing was carried out using PBMCs. The DNA for the CDR3 is TGTGCCAGCAGTGAAACATTAGCGGGATCTAGCACAGATACGCAGTATTTT. The encoded protein is CASSETLAGSSTDTQYF.